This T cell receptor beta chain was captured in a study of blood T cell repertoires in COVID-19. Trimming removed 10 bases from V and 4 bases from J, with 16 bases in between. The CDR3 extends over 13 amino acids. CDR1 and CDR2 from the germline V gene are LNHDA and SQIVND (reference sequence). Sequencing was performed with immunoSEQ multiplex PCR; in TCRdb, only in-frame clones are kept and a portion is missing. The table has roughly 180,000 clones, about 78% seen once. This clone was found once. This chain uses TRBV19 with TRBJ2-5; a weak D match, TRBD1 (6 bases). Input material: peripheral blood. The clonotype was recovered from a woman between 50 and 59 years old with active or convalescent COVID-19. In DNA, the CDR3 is TGTGCCACTACGCAGGGGTCAGGAGAGACCCAGTACTTC. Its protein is CATTQGSGETQYF.